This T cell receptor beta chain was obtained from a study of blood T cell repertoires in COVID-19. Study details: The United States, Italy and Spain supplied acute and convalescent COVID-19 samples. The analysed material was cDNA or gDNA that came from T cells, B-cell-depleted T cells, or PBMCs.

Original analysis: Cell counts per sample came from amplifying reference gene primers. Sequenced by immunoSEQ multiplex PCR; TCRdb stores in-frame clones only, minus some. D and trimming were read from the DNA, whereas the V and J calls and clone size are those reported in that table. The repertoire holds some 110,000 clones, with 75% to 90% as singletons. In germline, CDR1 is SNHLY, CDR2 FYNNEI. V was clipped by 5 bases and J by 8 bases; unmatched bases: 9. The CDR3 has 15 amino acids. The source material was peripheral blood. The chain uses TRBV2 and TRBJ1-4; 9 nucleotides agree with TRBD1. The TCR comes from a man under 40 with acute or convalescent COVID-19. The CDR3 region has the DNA TGTGCCAGCAGTCCCCACAGGGGGCTTGGGGAAAAACTGTTTTTT. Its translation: CASSPHRGLGEKLFF.